This TCR beta chain was profiled in a study of cytomegalovirus exposure and HLA in healthy donors. At the level of the study: A later analysis reported the 120 or so validation repertoires used the same platform as the 550 to 700 first-cohort repertoires.

Among the 110 or so subjects of the validation cohort, separate from the roughly 670-subject first cohort, were the donors. Study observations and caveats: Despite most TCR sequences being rare, some public TCRs occurred in many donors.

Clones were sequenced by immunoSEQ multiplex PCR, and TCRdb holds only the in-frame ones, with some missing. The sample holds tens of thousands of clones, around 95% seen once. In regard to this clone: Its antigen is not identified.

Germline V gene sequence: CDR1 SEHNR, CDR2 FQNEAQ (reference sequence). Trimming pared 1 base from V and 0 bases from J, leaving 11 bases between. The CDR3 extends over 16 amino acids. The rearrangement uses TRBV7-9 and TRBJ2-3; D remains unclear. The clonotype was recovered from a woman younger than 30 in good health and CMV-seronegative. Sequences were obtained from PBMCs. As DNA, the CDR3 is TGTGCCAGCAGCTTAGGGGTGGAGTCTAGCACAGATACGCAGTATTTT. This codes for CASSLGVESSTDTQYF.